This T cell receptor (beta chain) was captured by sequencing in a study of blood T cell repertoires in COVID-19. Germline loops: CDR1 MDHEN, CDR2 SYDVKM. Losses at the gene ends were 3 bases for V and 1 base for J; bases not matched to a gene: 3. The CDR3 sequence is 15 residues long. TCRdb's copy holds only in-frame clones and misses some; the assay was immunoSEQ multiplex PCR. The table shows 15,000 to 20,000 clones, with 82% occurring only once. The chain carries TRBV28 and TRBJ2-4, with TRBD1 matching 7 bases. Sample: peripheral blood. This TCR was recovered from a human donor in a cohort sampled during active COVID-19. As DNA, the CDR3 is TGTGCCAGCAGTTTCTCGACAGGGGCCAAAAACATTCAGTACTTC. Amino acids: CASSFSTGAKNIQYF.